The 29 T cell receptor beta chains in this list originate from one sample, sequenced in a study of T cells in Graves' hyperthyroidism and ophthalmopathy. The investigators amplified TCR beta CDR3 regions from RNA transcripts. TCR CDR3 underwent first-round RT-PCR with the HTBI primer set. TCRdb passed the multiplex PCR reads through MiXCR, listing each CDR3 protein once. The table has some 440,000 distinct CDR3 sequences, around 16% seen once. Sequences were obtained from blood. These receptors originate from a woman aged 18 to 35 with Graves' hyperthyroidism.

The table lists this clonotype with many counts. The rearrangement uses TRBV20-1 and TRBJ2-7, with TRBD1 matching 7 bases. The CDR3 runs 12 residues. Germline CDR1 and CDR2: DFQATT and SNEGSKA (reference sequence). The trim removed 2 bases at V and 3 bases at J, leaving 1 base unmatched. CDR3 in DNA: TGCAGTGCTAGAACAGGGGTCTACGAGCAGTACTTC. The encoded protein is CSARTGVYEQYF.

This clonotype showed up many times. The rearrangement links TRBV11-3 to TRBJ2-2, with TRBD2 identical over 7 bases. Germline V gives CDR1 SGHNT, CDR2 YENEEA. V was pared by 1 base and J by 6 bases, with 8 bases of the junction left unmatched. This CDR3 has 16 amino acids. The CDR3 DNA is TGTGCCAGCAGCTTAGTTGGCGGGAGCGCCGCCGGGGAGCTGTTTTTT. It is translated as CASSLVGGSAAGELFF.

This clonotype was seen ten or more times. This sequence joins TRBV2 and TRBJ2-5; 7 nucleotides match TRBD2. The CDR3 covers 15 residues. J lost 5 bases, V lost 5 bases, and 11 bases had no gene match. Germline V gene data show CDR1 as SNHLY and CDR2 as FYNNEI. Written as DNA, the CDR3 is TGTGCCAGCAGTTCAGGACTAGTCTCAACGGAGACCCAGTACTTC. This translates into CASSSGLVSTETQYF.

There are many counts of this clonotype. The rearrangement joins TRBV12-3 or TRBV12-4 to TRBJ2-3, with D maybe TRBD2 (6 bases). This CDR3 contains 14 residues. Trimming shortened V by 1 base and J by 3 bases, and 8 bases separated the two germline ends. CDR3: CASSLGGDTDTQYF. The CDR3 region has the DNA TGTGCCAGCAGTTTAGGCGGGGATACAGATACGCAGTATTTT.

This chain uses TRBV11-3 with TRBJ1-5; D may be TRBD1 (6 bases). The germline gives CDR1 SGHNT, CDR2 YENEEA. CDR3 size: 16 residues. With 1 base removed from V and 6 bases from J, the gap between germline ends came to 16 bases. CDR3 DNA: TGTGCCAGCAGCTTAGCTGTGTCAGGGGACCTTCAGCCCCAGCATTTT. Amino acid sequence: CASSLAVSGDLQPQHF.

The rearrangement joins TRBV6-1 to TRBJ1-1; 10 bases line up with TRBD1. The CDR3 is made up of 15 amino acids. Trimming cost V 6 bases and J 1 base; bases outside gene matches: 5. Per the germline V gene, CDR1 is MNHNS and CDR2 is SASEGT. CDR3 in DNA: TGTGCCAGCAGAGCGACAGGGGGCACGAACACTGAAGCTTTCTTT. Protein sequence: CASRATGGTNTEAFF.

The chain carries TRBV4-1 and TRBJ1-5; weak D call: TRBD1 (6 bases). Deletions cut 1 base from V and 2 bases from J, with 9 bases between. CDR3 length: 15 residues. Germline V lookup: CDR1 MGHRA, CDR2 YSYEKL. CDR3 sequence: CASSQVGGRNQPQHF. The DNA of the CDR3 is TGCGCCAGCAGCCAAGTGGGGGGCCGCAATCAGCCCCAGCATTTT.

The chain employs TRBV4-2 and TRBJ2-5; 10 bases agree with TRBD1. The V gene end was trimmed by 1 base and the J gene end by 2 bases; junction bases not matched to a gene: 1. The germline V gene encodes CDR1 LGHNA and CDR2 YNFKEQ. CDR3 size: 15 residues. The CDR3 loop reads CASSQGQGAQETQYF. Written as DNA, the CDR3 is TGTGCCAGCAGCCAAGGACAGGGGGCTCAAGAGACCCAGTACTTC.

The J gene is TRBJ1-3, the V gene TRBV28; 7 bases match TRBD1. Germline V gene data show CDR1 as MDHEN and CDR2 as SYDVKM. The trim removed 4 bases at V and 4 bases at J, leaving 16 bases unmatched. The CDR3 runs 18 residues. This chain's CDR3 is CASSSEFVIRGSGNTIYF. CDR3 coding DNA: TGTGCCAGCAGTTCCGAGTTCGTTATCAGGGGGTCCGGAAACACCATATATTTT.

This clonotype was seen more than once but under ten times. V usage is TRBV6-1 and J usage is TRBJ1-6, with TRBD1 matching over 8 bases. Germline lookup yields CDR1 MNHNS and CDR2 SASEGT. The CDR3 has 15 residues. Trimming removed 1 base from V and 7 bases from J; junction bases left unmatched: 3. CDR3 nucleotide sequence: TGTGCCAGCAGTGAAGTCAGGGGGCGAAATTCACCCCTCCACTTT. Translation: CASSEVRGRNSPLHF.

This clonotype was observed a handful of times. The chain recombines TRBV15 with TRBJ1-6; 8 bases are a match to TRBD1. Germline CDR1 is LNHNV and CDR2 is YYDKDF (reference sequence). CDR3 size: 17 residues. V trimming: 9 bases; J trimming: 0 bases; junction bases outside the gene matches: 10. CDR3 sequence reads: CATRKDREDSYNSPLHF. In nucleotides, the CDR3 is TGTGCCACGCGGAAGGACAGGGAGGACTCCTATAATTCACCCCTCCACTTT.

There are a few counts of this clonotype. This CDR3 is missing its conserved last phenylalanine or tryptophan, likely due to a read error. The chain uses TRBV6-9 and TRBJ1-1; unclear D gene. The germline V gene has CDR1 MNHGY and CDR2 SVAAGI. Trimming left V 4 bases short and J 6 bases short, with 9 bases between. The CDR3 spans 12 residues. The CDR3 nucleotides read TGTGCCAGCAGTTCGACCTGGGCTGAAGCTTTCCTT. Its protein is CASSSTWAEAFL.

This clonotype was observed at least ten times. This sequence joins TRBV3-1 and TRBJ2-1, with D possibly called TRBD1 or TRBD2 (5 bases each). The V end was cut by 3 bases, the J end by 4 bases, with 16 bases between. The germline V gene encodes CDR1 LGHDT and CDR2 YNNKEL (reference sequence). This CDR3 has 16 amino acids. In DNA, the CDR3 is TGTGCCAGCAGCCATGCTTCGGGACCCCTTTACAATGAGCAGTTCTTC. Translated: CASSHASGPLYNEQFF.

The table lists this clonotype with many counts. The rearrangement links TRBV30 to TRBJ2-7; no firm D call. The V and J ends lost 1 base and 2 bases respectively, with 12 bases between them. This CDR3 has 14 amino acids. Looked up from germline, CDR1 is GTSNPN and CDR2 is SVGIG (reference sequence). The CDR3 DNA follows: TGTGCCTGGAGTGGGTTCGGGCCCCCCTACGAGCAGTACTTC. Translated: CAWSGFGPPYEQYF.

The chain combines TRBV7-9 with TRBJ2-3, with TRBD2 matching 10 bases. The CDR3 covers 15 residues. V lost 8 bases and J lost 4; bases outside the gene matches: 9. CDR1 SEHNR and CDR2 FQNEAQ come from the germline V gene (reference sequence). CDR3 amino acids: CASPRSGGASDTQYF. The CDR3, as DNA: TGTGCCAGCCCTAGGAGCGGGGGGGCTTCAGATACGCAGTATTTT. The full variable domain, in which reference TRBV7-9 and TRBJ2-3 provide the parts outside the CDR3, is DTGVSQNPRHKITKRGQNVTFRCDPISEHNRLYWYRQTLGQGPEFLTYFQNEAQLEKSRLLSDRFSAERPKGSFSTLEIQRTEQGDSAMYLCASPRSGGASDTQYFGPGTRLTVL.

This clonotype was recorded at least ten times. This rearrangement joins TRBV29-1 to TRBJ1-1, with D maybe TRBD1 (6 bases). The CDR3 has 13 residues. Germline V gene data show CDR1 as SQVTM and CDR2 as ANQGSEA. V dropped 5 bases and J dropped 4 bases, with 14 bases sitting between them. CDR3 sequence (DNA): TGCAGCGTTATGACAGGACGGAGCACTGAAGCTTTCTTT. Encoded protein: CSVMTGRSTEAFF.

This clonotype was picked up many times. CDR3 sequence reads: CASRFRNQPQHF. In DNA form, the CDR3 reads TGTGCCAGCAGGTTCAGGAATCAGCCCCAGCATTTT. The chain is built from TRBV12-3 or TRBV12-4 and TRBJ1-5; D is unresolved. V shed 6 bases and J shed 4 bases, with 7 bases lying between them. The CDR3 runs to 12 residues.

This clonotype was seen ten or more times. The chain recombines TRBV14 with TRBJ1-1; D perhaps matches TRBD1 (5 bases). V was clipped by 7 bases and J by 6 bases, with 15 bases between them. The CDR3 is made up of 13 amino acids. Germline lookup yields CDR1 SGHDN and CDR2 FVKESK. CDR3 sequence reads: CASKGEWFAEAFF. In nucleotides, the CDR3 is TGTGCCAGCAAAGGGGAGTGGTTCGCTGAAGCTTTCTTT. Together with reference TRBV14 and TRBJ1-1, the CDR3 gives the full variable domain: EAGVTQFPSHSVIEKGQTVTLRCDPISGHDNLYWYRRVMGKEIKFLLHFVKESKQDESGMPNNRFLAERTGGTYSTLKVQPAELEDSGVYFCASKGEWFAEAFFGQGTRLTVV.

At least ten counts were recorded for this clonotype. J is TRBJ2-7 and V is TRBV12-3 or TRBV12-4; TRBD2 might be the D (5 bases). The CDR3 is made up of 12 amino acids. V shed 5 bases and J shed 3 bases, with 8 bases lying between them. Written as DNA, the CDR3 is TGTGCCAGCAGTGAGGGCCTCTACGAGCAGTACTTC. It yields the protein CASSEGLYEQYF.

This clonotype showed up just a few times. The chain combines TRBV19 with TRBJ2-3; 10 bases are a match to TRBD2. Germline V gives CDR1 LNHDA, CDR2 SQIVND (reference sequence). The length of the CDR3 is 17 residues. V trimming: 3 bases; J trimming: 2 bases; junction bases outside the gene matches: 8. The CDR3 reads CASSIASGGLYTDTQYF. In DNA, the CDR3 is TGTGCCAGTAGTATTGCTAGCGGGGGTCTGTACACAGATACGCAGTATTTT.

The chain is built from TRBV3-1 and TRBJ1-1, with D perhaps TRBD1 (5 bases). Germline CDR1 reads LGHDT; CDR2 reads YNNKEL (reference sequence). V was trimmed by 1 base and J by 4 bases, leaving 19 bases between them. The length of the CDR3 is 17 residues. The CDR3 spells CASSQGGQGQGGTEAFF. CDR3 DNA: TGTGCCAGCAGCCAAGGGGGCCAGGGTCAGGGCGGCACTGAAGCTTTCTTT. Looking up the rest from reference TRBV3-1 and TRBJ1-1 gives the full variable domain: DTAVSQTPKYLVTQMGNDKSIKCEQNLGHDTMYWYKQDSKKFLKIMFSYNNKELIINETVPNRFSPKSPDKAHLNLHINSLELGDSAVYFCASSQGGQGQGGTEAFFGQGTRLTVV.

This chain joins TRBV6-1 and TRBJ2-2; 9 nucleotides match TRBD2. The J segment lost 6 bases and the V segment lost 5 bases, leaving 10 bases of the junction unmatched. The germline V gene has CDR1 MNHNS and CDR2 SASEGT. The CDR3 runs 16 residues. CDR3 protein: CASSSYWRGGPGELFF. In DNA, the CDR3 is TGTGCCAGCAGTTCTTACTGGCGGGGGGGCCCCGGGGAGCTGTTTTTT.

This clonotype was counted at least ten times. V usage is TRBV5-1 and J usage is TRBJ2-3, with 9 bases fitting TRBD2. CDR1 and CDR2 from the germline V gene are SGHRS and YFSETQ. V shed 6 bases, J shed 4 bases, and the junction held 12 bases outside the gene matches. The CDR3 runs to 16 residues. CDR3 DNA: TGCGCCAGCACCCGGGGTGCTAGCGGGGTCCCAGATACGCAGTATTTT. Its protein product is CASTRGASGVPDTQYF.

This clonotype was picked up many times. V and J are TRBV6-1 and TRBJ2-1, with D perhaps matching TRBD1 (5 bases). The CDR3 spans 15 residues. The germline V gene encodes CDR1 MNHNS and CDR2 SASEGT. The V and J ends lost 4 bases and 0 bases respectively, with 10 bases between them. The CDR3 loop is CASSGPGNSYNEQFF. The DNA for the CDR3 is TGTGCCAGCAGTGGCCCAGGGAACTCCTACAATGAGCAGTTCTTC.

The sample holds a few counts of this clonotype. The genes are TRBV27 and TRBJ1-6; TRBD1 agrees at 7 bases. This CDR3 comprises 12 residues. Germline V gene sequence: CDR1 MNHEY, CDR2 SMNVEV (reference sequence). With 5 bases clipped from V and 13 bases from J, the junction kept 5 bases outside the gene matches. Here the CDR3 DNA reads TGTGCCAGCAGTCCCACCAGGGGGCCCCTCCACTTT. The encoded protein is CASSPTRGPLHF.

In its sample, this clonotype was seen many times. V usage is TRBV5-1 and J usage is TRBJ1-1; a possible D gene is TRBD1 (5 bases). Germline V gene lookup returns CDR1 SGHRS and CDR2 YFSETQ. The CDR3 contains 14 residues. The germline V and J ends were trimmed by 0 bases and 3 bases, with 9 bases remaining between them. The CDR3 nucleotides are TGCGCCAGCAGCTTGGAGGACACTCACACTGAAGCTTTCTTT. Residues: CASSLEDTHTEAFF.

This clonotype has ten or more counts. The gene calls are TRBV7-2 and TRBJ1-3, with D unclear. With 2 bases removed from V and 0 bases from J, the gap between germline ends came to 8 bases. This CDR3 comprises 15 residues. Germline CDR1 SGHTA, CDR2 FQGNSA. CDR3 DNA: TGTGCCAGCAGCTTAATCTCCCTCTCTGGAAACACCATATATTTT. Amino acid sequence: CASSLISLSGNTIYF.

Ten or more counts support this clonotype. The genes are TRBV20-1 and TRBJ2-7; 7 bases match TRBD2. The germline gives CDR1 DFQATT, CDR2 SNEGSKA (reference sequence). CDR3 size: 16 residues. V shed 0 bases, J shed 2 bases, and the junction held 10 bases outside the gene matches. The CDR3 is CSARDLVAGQPYEQYF. CDR3 nucleotides: TGCAGTGCTAGAGATCTAGTAGCGGGCCAACCCTACGAGCAGTACTTC.

This clonotype has ten or more counts. This chain connects TRBV2 to TRBJ2-4, with 9 bases aligning to TRBD1. CDR3 length: 12 residues. CDR1 and CDR2 (germline): SNHLY, FYNNEI. Trimming at V came to 8 bases and at J to 6 bases, leaving 2 bases not matched to a gene. The CDR3: CASRDRVNIQYF. The CDR3 coding sequence is TGTGCCAGCCGGGACAGGGTAAACATTCAGTACTTC. Full variable domain (rest looked up from reference TRBV2 and TRBJ2-4): EPEVTQTPSHQVTQMGQEVILRCVPISNHLYFYWYRQILGQKVEFLVSFYNNEISEKSEIFDDQFSVERPDGSNFTLKIRSTKLEDSAMYFCASRDRVNIQYFGAGTRLSVL.